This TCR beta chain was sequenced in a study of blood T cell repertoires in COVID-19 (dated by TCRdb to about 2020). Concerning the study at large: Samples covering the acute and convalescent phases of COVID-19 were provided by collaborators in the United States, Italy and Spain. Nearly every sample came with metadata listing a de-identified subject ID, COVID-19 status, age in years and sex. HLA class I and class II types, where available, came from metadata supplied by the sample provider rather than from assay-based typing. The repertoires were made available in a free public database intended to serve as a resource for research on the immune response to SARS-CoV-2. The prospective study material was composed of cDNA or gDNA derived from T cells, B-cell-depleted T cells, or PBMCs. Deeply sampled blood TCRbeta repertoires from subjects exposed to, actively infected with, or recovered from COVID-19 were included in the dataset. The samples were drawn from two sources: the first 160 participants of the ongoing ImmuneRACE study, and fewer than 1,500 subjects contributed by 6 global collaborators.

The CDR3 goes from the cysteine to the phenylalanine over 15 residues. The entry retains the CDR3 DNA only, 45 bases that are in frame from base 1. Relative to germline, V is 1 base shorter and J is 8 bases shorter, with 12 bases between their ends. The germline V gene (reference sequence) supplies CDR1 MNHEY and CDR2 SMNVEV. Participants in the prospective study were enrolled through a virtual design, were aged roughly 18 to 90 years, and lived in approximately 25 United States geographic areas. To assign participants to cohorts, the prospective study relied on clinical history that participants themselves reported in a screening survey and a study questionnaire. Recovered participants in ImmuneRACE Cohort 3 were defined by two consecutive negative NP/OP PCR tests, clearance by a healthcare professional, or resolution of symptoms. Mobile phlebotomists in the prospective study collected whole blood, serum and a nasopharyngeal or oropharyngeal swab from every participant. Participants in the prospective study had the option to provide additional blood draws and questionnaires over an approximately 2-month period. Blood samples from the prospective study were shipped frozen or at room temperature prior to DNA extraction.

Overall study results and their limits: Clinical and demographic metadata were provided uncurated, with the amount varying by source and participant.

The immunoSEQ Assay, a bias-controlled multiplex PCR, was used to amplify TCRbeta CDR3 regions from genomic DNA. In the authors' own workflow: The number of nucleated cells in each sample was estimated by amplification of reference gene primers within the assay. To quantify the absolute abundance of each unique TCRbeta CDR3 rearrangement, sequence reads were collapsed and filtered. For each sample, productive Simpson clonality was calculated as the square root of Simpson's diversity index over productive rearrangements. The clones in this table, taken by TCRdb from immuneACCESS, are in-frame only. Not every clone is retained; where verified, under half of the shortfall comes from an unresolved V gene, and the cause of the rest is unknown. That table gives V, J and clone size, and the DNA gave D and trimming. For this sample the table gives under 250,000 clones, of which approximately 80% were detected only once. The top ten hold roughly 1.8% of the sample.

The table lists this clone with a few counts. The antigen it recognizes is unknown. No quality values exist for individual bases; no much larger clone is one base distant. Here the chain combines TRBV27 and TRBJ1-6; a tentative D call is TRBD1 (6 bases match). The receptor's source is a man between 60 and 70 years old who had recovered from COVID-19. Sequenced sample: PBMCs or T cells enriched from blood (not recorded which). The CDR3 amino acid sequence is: CASSLLSGADSPLHF. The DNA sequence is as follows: TGTGCCAGCAGTTTATTATCAGGGGCGGATTCACCCCTCCACTTT.